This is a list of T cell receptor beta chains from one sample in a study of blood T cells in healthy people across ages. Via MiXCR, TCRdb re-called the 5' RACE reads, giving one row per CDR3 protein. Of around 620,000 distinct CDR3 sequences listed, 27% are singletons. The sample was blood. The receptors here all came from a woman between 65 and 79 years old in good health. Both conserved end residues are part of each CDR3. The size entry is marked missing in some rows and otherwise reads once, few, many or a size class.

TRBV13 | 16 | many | CASSLWGLGGANEQFF
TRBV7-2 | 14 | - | CASSLTGPPGTQYF
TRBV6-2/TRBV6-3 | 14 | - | CASIMASGQETQYF
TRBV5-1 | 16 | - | CASSVTSGSTGNEQFF
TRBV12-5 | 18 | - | CASGFLGQPMATNEKLFF
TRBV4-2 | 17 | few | CASSQVRHSGGANEQFF
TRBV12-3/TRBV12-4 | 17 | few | CASRKTRRNSGYNEQFF
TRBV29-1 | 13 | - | CSVETDSNQPQHF
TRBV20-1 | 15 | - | CSALDLAGGSYEQYF
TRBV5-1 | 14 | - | CASKNGQIQETQYF
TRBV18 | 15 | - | CASSKLAGDTYEQYF
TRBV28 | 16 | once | CASSGDRGDLGETQYF
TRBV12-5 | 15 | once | CASVESGATYNEQFF
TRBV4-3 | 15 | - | CASSQDLYRNTEAFF
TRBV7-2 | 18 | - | CASSINRPAPTTNEKLFF
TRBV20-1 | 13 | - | CSASSLAVETQYF
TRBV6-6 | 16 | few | CASSSPRTGRNEKLFF
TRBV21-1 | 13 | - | CASSKDGPVGAFF
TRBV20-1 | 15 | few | CSARPTGGQNTEAFF
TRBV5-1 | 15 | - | CASSLAGDTNQPQHF
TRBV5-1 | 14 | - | CASSPGSSVETQYF
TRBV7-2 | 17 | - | CASSPFRDAGLNTEAFF
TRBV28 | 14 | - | CASGLESGANVLTF
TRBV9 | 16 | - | CASSGLGWGGTDTQYF
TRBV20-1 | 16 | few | CSARDQGIAHLGEQYF
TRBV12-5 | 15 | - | CASGLLSSGANVLTF
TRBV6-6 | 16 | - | CASSYAATGLKNEQFF
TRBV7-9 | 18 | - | CASSGLTHDRQGADTQYF
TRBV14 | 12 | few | CASSPGETEAFF
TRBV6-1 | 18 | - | CASSEYWAGTLAKNIQCF
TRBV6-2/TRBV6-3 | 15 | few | CASSYGGPVTDTQYF
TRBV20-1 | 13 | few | CSARNRGNGELFF
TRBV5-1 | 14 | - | CASSASSVWETQYF
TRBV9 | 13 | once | CASSVDGASEQYF
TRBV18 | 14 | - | CASSPSGTKETQYF
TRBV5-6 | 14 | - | CASSFKQGGEKLFF
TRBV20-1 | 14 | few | CSAARGLSYNEQFF
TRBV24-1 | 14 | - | CATSDDQRNQPQHF
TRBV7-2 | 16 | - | CASTYRLAGAQETQYF
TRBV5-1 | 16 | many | CASSLVPSSAKNIQYF
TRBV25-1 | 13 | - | CASSEWLAVKHFF
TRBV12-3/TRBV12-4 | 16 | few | CASSSDAGAGGNEQFF
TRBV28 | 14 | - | CASSSIGALHEQYF
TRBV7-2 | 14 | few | CASSSASGLETQYF
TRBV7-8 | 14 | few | CASSLRKGFYEQYF
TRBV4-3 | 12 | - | CASSQAKELKYF
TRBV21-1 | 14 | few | CASSKRESQETQYF
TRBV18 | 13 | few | CASSPPTRQEAFF
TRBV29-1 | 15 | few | CSVEVANSGANVLTF
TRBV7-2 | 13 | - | CASSQRRGYGYTF